This entry lists 9 T cell receptor beta chains sequenced from one sample in a study of siplizumab effects on memory and regulatory T cells. This table comes from immunoSEQ multiplex PCR, and its TCRdb copy is limited to in-frame clones, with some not included. The table shows around 99,000 clones, with about 92% occurring only once. Specimen: Tregs sorted from blood. Source of these receptors: a human donor in good health.

The chain recombines TRBV27 with TRBJ2-5, with D tentatively TRBD1 or TRBD2 (5 bases each). V was pared by 4 bases and J by 7 bases, with 13 bases between. The CDR3 is 13 residues long. Germline V gene sequence: CDR1 MNHEY, CDR2 SMNVEV (reference sequence). CDR3 in amino acids: CASSYEGRVTQYF. The CDR3 bases are TGTGCCAGCAGTTACGAGGGGCGGGTGACCCAGTACTTC.

The J gene is TRBJ2-7, the V gene TRBV6-5; D may be TRBD1 (6 bases). The CDR3 covers 14 residues. V lost 6 bases and J lost 0, with 12 bases in between. The germline gives CDR1 MNHEY, CDR2 SVGAGI. The CDR3 sequence is CASRRQVSSYEQYF. CDR3 sequence (DNA): TGTGCCAGCAGAAGACAGGTGAGCTCCTACGAGCAGTACTTC.

The chain combines TRBV7-9 with TRBJ2-2; 8 positions agree with TRBD1. Germline loops: CDR1 SEHNR, CDR2 FQNEAQ (reference sequence). The junction had 10 bases not matched to a gene; V was cut back by 11 bases and J by 2 bases. This CDR3 has 15 amino acids. CDR3 amino acids: CAGLGTGRNTGELFF. The CDR3 nucleotides read TGTGCCGGCCTTGGGACAGGTCGAAACACCGGGGAGCTGTTTTTT. The full variable domain, in which reference TRBV7-9 and TRBJ2-2 provide the parts outside the CDR3, is DTGVSQNPRHKITKRGQNVTFRCDPISEHNRLYWYRQTLGQGPEFLTYFQNEAQLEKSRLLSDRFSAERPKGSFSTLEIQRTEQGDSAMYLCAGLGTGRNTGELFFGEGSRLTVL.

The V gene is TRBV5-4, the J gene TRBJ2-3, with 10 bases lining up with TRBD2. The length of the CDR3 is 16 residues. The J segment lost 3 bases and the V segment lost 2 bases, leaving 6 bases of the junction unmatched. Looked up from germline, CDR1 is SGHNT and CDR2 is YYREEE (reference sequence). CDR3 protein: CASSFLAGVRTDTQYF. CDR3 sequence (DNA): TGTGCCAGCAGCTTTCTAGCGGGGGTGAGGACAGATACGCAGTATTTT.

The genes are TRBV11-3 and TRBJ2-7; TRBD2 agrees at 10 bases. The V and J ends lost 5 bases and 7 bases, in that order; junction bases with no gene match: 11. CDR3 length: 15 residues. Germline V gene lookup returns CDR1 SGHNT and CDR2 YENEEA. The CDR3 nucleotides read TGTGCCAGCAGCGTGGCGCTAGCGGGAGTCGAGGAGCAGTACTTC. Its protein is CASSVALAGVEEQYF.

The rearrangement links TRBV6-5 to TRBJ1-1; no clear D gene. The V end was cut by 7 bases, the J end by 8 bases, with 20 bases between. This CDR3 region has 14 residues. In germline, CDR1 is MNHEY, CDR2 SVGAGI. CDR3 amino acids: CASKKNFGPIEAFF. The CDR3 coding sequence is TGTGCCAGCAAGAAGAATTTCGGACCTATCGAAGCTTTCTTT.

V usage is TRBV5-1 and J usage is TRBJ2-1; TRBD2 matches 8 bases. Germline V gene sequence: CDR1 SGHRS, CDR2 YFSETQ. With 0 bases clipped from V and 8 bases from J, the junction kept 4 bases outside the gene matches. The CDR3 totals 14 residues. CDR3: CASSLGTSIYEQFF. The CDR3 region has the DNA TGCGCCAGCAGCTTGGGGACTAGCATCTATGAGCAGTTCTTC.

This clone was picked up one time. The chain recombines TRBV19 with TRBJ1-2; TRBD1 aligns across 7 bases. The CDR3 extends over 13 amino acids. In germline, CDR1 is LNHDA, CDR2 SQIVND (reference sequence). The V segment lost 6 bases and the J segment 5 bases; nucleotides outside the gene matches: 6. The CDR3 DNA reads TGTGCCAGTAGGACCGGGACAGCTTATGGCTACACCTTC. Translated: CASRTGTAYGYTF.

The genes are TRBV27 and TRBJ1-3; no definite D call. The CDR3 runs to 15 residues. V was pared by 4 bases and J by 0 bases, with 10 bases between. Per the germline V gene, CDR1 is MNHEY and CDR2 is SMNVEV (reference sequence). The DNA for the CDR3 is TGTGCCAGCAGTTCGACACGGTTCTCTGGAAACACCATATATTTT. It translates to CASSSTRFSGNTIYF.